This T cell receptor (beta chain) was captured by sequencing in a study of shared clonotypes between healthy human individuals. About the research overall: Each donor had three CD4 naive, three CD4 memory, two CD8 naive and one CD8 memory plate. Broader study findings: A small donor pool kept down the genetic and exposure-history diversity that was represented.

This CDR3 comprises 14 residues. The germline CDR1 and CDR2 sequences are SEHNR and FQNEAQ (reference sequence). V was pared by 1 base and J by 3 bases, with 10 bases between. Naive CD8 isolation took CD45RO-negative cells positively selected for CCR7 and excluded terminally differentiated effector memory CD45RA+ cells. Healthy adults negative for HIV, lacking recent acute infections or vaccinations, served as donors. Worth noting for this clone: No antigen is known for it.

Libraries were prepared by immunoSEQ multiplex PCR; TCRdb keeps only in-frame clonotypes and omits some of them. The sample lists approximately 810,000 clones, about 92% occurring once. The V and J genes are TRBV7-9 and TRBJ2-7; weak D call: TRBD2 (6 bases). This TCR came from a young man in good health. Sequencing used naive CD8+ T cells sorted from blood. CDR3 in amino acids: CASSLEEEGYEQYF. The CDR3 nucleotides are TGTGCCAGCAGCTTAGAGGAGGAGGGCTACGAGCAGTACTTC.